The rows below give T cell receptor beta chains drawn from one sample of a study of blood T cell repertoires in COVID-19. Assay used: immunoSEQ multiplex PCR; TCRdb lists only in-frame clones, some missing. The table lists 350,000 or so clones, about 90% of them singletons. The specimen was peripheral blood. The receptors stem from a man between 18 and 29 years old with active or convalescent COVID-19. Both conserved end residues are part of each CDR3. Fields, in order: V gene, J gene, clone size, D gene, CDR3 protein, CDR3 DNA. A D gene is named only where the DNA matches it firmly. Rows may omit the clone size; those that give it use once, few, many or a size class.

>TRBV9|TRBJ1-2|.|.
CASSFLGREGDGYTF
TGTGCCAGCAGCTTCCTCGGGAGGGAAGGTGATGGCTACACCTTC
>TRBV7-6|TRBJ1-6|.|.
CASSLNQGNSPLHF
TGTGCCAGCAGCTTGAATCAGGGAAATTCACCCCTCCACTTT
>TRBV11-2|TRBJ2-7|.|.
CASSSGVGEQYF
TGTGCCAGCAGCTCAGGGGTCGGGGAGCAGTACTTC
>TRBV6-2/TRBV6-3|TRBJ1-5|.|.
CASSSTGNFQPQHF
TGTGCCAGCAGTTCTACAGGGAACTTTCAGCCCCAGCATTTT
>TRBV3-1/TRBV3-2|TRBJ2-2|.|.
CASSQGYSTTDRPFGGELFF
TGTGCCAGCAGCCAAGGGTATTCCACTACTGACCGGCCTTTCGGCGGGGAGCTGTTTTTT
>TRBV7-2|TRBJ2-5|.|TRBD1
CASSRQGQETQYF
TGTGCCAGCAGTCGACAGGGGCAAGAGACCCAGTACTTC
>TRBV7-9|TRBJ2-5|.|TRBD1
CASSFLDRGPETQYF
TGTGCCAGCAGCTTCCTGGACAGGGGGCCTGAGACCCAGTACTTC
>TRBV18|TRBJ1-3|.|.
CASSPAARAGNSGNTIYF
TGTGCCAGCTCACCGGCGGCCAGGGCGGGGAACTCTGGAAACACCATATATTTT
>TRBV27|TRBJ2-3|.|.
CASTGDTQYF
TGTGCCAGCACAGGAGATACGCAGTATTTT
>TRBV15|TRBJ2-7|.|TRBD1
CATSRVALGSGQGAYEQYF
TGTGCCACCAGCAGAGTGGCGTTGGGGTCGGGACAGGGGGCCTACGAGCAGTACTTC
>TRBV9|TRBJ1-1|.|.
CASSVGISRTEAFF
TGTGCCAGCAGCGTAGGCATCAGCAGGACTGAAGCTTTCTTT
>TRBV19|TRBJ2-2|.|.
CASTIQGMAGELFF
TGTGCCAGTACCATACAGGGTATGGCCGGGGAGCTGTTTTTT
>TRBV15|TRBJ2-3|once|TRBD2
CATSSETFSGGSTDTQYF
TGTGCCACCAGCAGCGAAACCTTTAGCGGGGGCAGCACAGATACGCAGTATTTT
>TRBV3-1/TRBV3-2|TRBJ2-1|.|.
CASSHLRSNNEQFF
TGTGCCAGCAGCCACCTCCGGTCAAACAATGAGCAGTTCTTC
>TRBV27|TRBJ1-1|once|.
CASLELGGMTEAFF
TGTGCCAGCCTTGAGCTAGGGGGAATGACTGAAGCTTTCTTT
>TRBV27|TRBJ2-7|.|.
CASSFVGQTYEQYF
TGTGCCAGCAGTTTCGTGGGGCAGACCTACGAGCAGTACTTC
>TRBV6-5|TRBJ2-7|.|TRBD1
CASSYDRGFNEQYF
TGTGCCAGCAGTTACGACAGGGGTTTTAACGAGCAGTACTTC
>TRBV6-5|TRBJ1-1|.|TRBD1
CASGTGFPGRTEAFF
TGTGCCAGCGGGACAGGCTTTCCCGGGAGGACTGAAGCTTTCTTT
>TRBV7-9|TRBJ2-3|.|.
CASSLAGGADTQYF
TGTGCCAGCAGTCTGGCGGGTGGAGCAGATACGCAGTATTTT
>TRBV7-6|TRBJ1-2|.|TRBD1
CASSSIGAGGSGYTF
TGTGCCAGCAGCTCTATAGGGGCAGGGGGAAGCGGCTACACCTTC
>TRBV30|TRBJ1-2|.|TRBD1
CAWSTPPDRVSGYTF
TGTGCCTGGAGTACCCCACCGGACAGGGTCTCTGGCTACACCTTC
>TRBV6-2/TRBV6-3|TRBJ2-3|.|.
CASSYSVLGVGEKDTQYF
TGTGCCAGCAGTTACTCAGTTTTGGGTGTTGGGGAGAAGGATACGCAGTATTTT
>TRBV19|TRBJ1-1|.|.
CASSGGQLRNTEAFF
TGTGCCAGTAGTGGGGGACAACTCAGAAACACTGAAGCTTTCTTT
>TRBV4-2|TRBJ2-3|.|TRBD2
CASSQDLQTSGRIITDTQYF
TGTGCCAGCAGCCAAGACCTCCAGACTAGCGGGAGGATTATAACAGATACGCAGTATTTT
>TRBV27|TRBJ1-2|.|.
CASSFHGSRNYGYTF
TGTGCCAGCAGTTTCCACGGGTCCCGAAACTATGGCTACACCTTC
>TRBV2|TRBJ1-5|few|.
CASSNRDSNQPQHF
TGTGCCAGCAGTAACAGGGATAGCAATCAGCCCCAGCATTTT
>TRBV11-1|TRBJ2-3|.|TRBD1
CASSLDGQGAGDTQYF
TGTGCCAGCAGCTTAGATGGGCAGGGGGCCGGGGATACGCAGTATTTT
>TRBV6-2/TRBV6-3|TRBJ1-1|.|.
CASSPHGVRTEAFF
TGTGCCAGCAGTCCCCACGGGGTAAGGACTGAAGCTTTCTTT
>TRBV27|TRBJ2-2|.|TRBD1
CASSFGTGVSGGELFF
TGTGCCAGCAGTTTCGGGACAGGGGTATCTGGCGGGGAGCTGTTTTTT
>TRBV7-9|TRBJ1-1|.|.
CASSVYTEAFF
TGTGCCAGCAGCGTCTACACTGAAGCTTTCTTT
>TRBV11-2|TRBJ2-1|.|.
CASSLIRGFYNEQFF
TGTGCCAGCAGCTTAATCCGGGGTTTTTACAATGAGCAGTTCTTC
>TRBV25-1|TRBJ2-7|.|TRBD2
CASRAGLVSEQYF
TGTGCCAGCAGAGCGGGACTAGTCTCCGAGCAGTACTTC